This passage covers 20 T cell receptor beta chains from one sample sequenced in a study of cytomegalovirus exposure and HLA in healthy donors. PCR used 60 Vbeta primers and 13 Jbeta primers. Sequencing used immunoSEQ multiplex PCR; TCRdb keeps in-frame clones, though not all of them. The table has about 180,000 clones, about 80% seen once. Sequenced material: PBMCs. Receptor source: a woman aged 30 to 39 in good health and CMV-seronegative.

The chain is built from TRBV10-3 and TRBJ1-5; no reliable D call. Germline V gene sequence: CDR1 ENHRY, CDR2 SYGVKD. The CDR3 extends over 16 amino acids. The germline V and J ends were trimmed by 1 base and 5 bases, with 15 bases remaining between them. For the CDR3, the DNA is TGTGCCATCAGTGAGTATTCGGGAAGGGCCTATCAGCCCCAGCATTTT. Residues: CAISEYSGRAYQPQHF.

CDR3 sequence reads: CASSPDFGYGYTF. CDR3 nucleotides: TGTGCCAGCAGCCCGGACTTTGGCTATGGCTACACCTTC. The chain links TRBV7-9 to TRBJ1-2; D unresolved. The CDR3 has 13 amino acids. Germline loops: CDR1 SEHNR, CDR2 FQNEAQ (reference sequence). The V and J ends lost 5 bases and 4 bases respectively, with 11 bases between them.

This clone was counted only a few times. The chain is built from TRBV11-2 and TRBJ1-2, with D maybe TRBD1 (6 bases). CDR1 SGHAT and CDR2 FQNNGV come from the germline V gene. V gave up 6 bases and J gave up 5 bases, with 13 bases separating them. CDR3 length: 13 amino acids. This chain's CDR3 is CASSPGTTYGYTF. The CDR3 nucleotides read TGTGCCAGCAGTCCCGGGACAACTTATGGCTACACCTTC.

This CDR3 is CASSHLSASGGWTDTQYF. CDR3 in DNA: TGTGCCAGCAGCCACCTTTCCGCTAGCGGGGGGTGGACAGATACGCAGTATTTT. The chain combines TRBV7-2 with TRBJ2-3, with 11 bases lining up with TRBD2. Germline values: CDR1 SGHTA, CDR2 FQGNSA. This CDR3 is built from 18 residues. J gave up 3 bases and V 5 bases, and 13 bases lay outside the gene matches. Using reference TRBV7-2 and TRBJ2-3 for the parts outside the CDR3, the full variable domain is GAGVSQSPSNKVTEKGKDVELRCDPISGHTALYWYRQSLGQGLEFLIYFQGNSAPDKSGLPSDRFSAERTGGSVSTLTIQRTQQEDSAVYLCASSHLSASGGWTDTQYFGPGTRLTVL.

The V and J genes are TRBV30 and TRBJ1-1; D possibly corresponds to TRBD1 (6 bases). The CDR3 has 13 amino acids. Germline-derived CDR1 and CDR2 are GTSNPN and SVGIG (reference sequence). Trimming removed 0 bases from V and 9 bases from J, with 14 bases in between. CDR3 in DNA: TGTGCCTGGAGTGTGAGCTGGACAGATAAAGCTTTCTTT. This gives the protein CAWSVSWTDKAFF.

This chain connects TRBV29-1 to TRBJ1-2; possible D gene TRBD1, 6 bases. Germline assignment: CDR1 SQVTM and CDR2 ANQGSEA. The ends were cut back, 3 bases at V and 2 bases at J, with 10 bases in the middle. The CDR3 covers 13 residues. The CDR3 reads CSVDRGRNYGYTF. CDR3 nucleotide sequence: TGCAGCGTTGACAGGGGAAGGAACTATGGCTACACCTTC.

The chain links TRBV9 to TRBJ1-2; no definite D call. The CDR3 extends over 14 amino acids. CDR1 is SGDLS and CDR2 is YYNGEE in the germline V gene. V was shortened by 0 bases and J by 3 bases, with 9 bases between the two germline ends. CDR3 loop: CASSVEEVDYGYTF. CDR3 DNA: TGTGCCAGCAGCGTAGAGGAGGTCGACTATGGCTACACCTTC.

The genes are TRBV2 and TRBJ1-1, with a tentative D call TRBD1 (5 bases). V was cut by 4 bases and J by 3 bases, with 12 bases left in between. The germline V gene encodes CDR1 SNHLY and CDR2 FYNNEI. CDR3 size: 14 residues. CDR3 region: CASSGVAGYTEAFF. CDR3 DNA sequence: TGTGCCAGCAGTGGGGTGGCAGGGTACACTGAAGCTTTCTTT.

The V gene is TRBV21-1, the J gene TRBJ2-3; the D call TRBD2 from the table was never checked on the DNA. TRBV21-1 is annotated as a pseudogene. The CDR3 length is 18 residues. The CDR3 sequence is CASSTDRVAGLSTDTQYF. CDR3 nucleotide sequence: TGTGCCAGCAGCACCGACCGAGTAGCGGGGCTTAGCACAGATACGCAGTATTTT.

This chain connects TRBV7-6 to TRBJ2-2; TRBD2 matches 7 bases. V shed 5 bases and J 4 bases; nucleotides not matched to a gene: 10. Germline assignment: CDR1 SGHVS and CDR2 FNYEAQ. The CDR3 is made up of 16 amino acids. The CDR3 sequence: CASSSGGGEITGELFF. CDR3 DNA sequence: TGTGCCAGCAGCAGCGGTGGGGGGGAAATCACCGGGGAGCTGTTTTTT.

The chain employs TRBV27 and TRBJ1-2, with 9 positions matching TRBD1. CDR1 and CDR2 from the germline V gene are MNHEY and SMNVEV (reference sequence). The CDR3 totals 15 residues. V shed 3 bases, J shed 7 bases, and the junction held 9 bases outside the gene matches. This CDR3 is CASSFGDRDVAGYTF. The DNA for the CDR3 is TGTGCCAGCAGTTTCGGGGACAGGGACGTGGCTGGCTACACCTTC.

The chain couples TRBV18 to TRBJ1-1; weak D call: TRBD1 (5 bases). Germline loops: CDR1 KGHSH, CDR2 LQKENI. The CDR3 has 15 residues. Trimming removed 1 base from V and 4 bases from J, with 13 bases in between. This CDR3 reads CASSPLEGVGTEAFF. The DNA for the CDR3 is TGTGCCAGCTCACCACTGGAAGGGGTGGGCACTGAAGCTTTCTTT.

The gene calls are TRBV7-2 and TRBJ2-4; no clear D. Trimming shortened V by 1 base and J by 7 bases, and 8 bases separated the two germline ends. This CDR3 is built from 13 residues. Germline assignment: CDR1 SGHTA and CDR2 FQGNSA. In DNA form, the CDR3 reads TGTGCCAGCAGCTTAGACAGTCCCAACATTCAGTACTTC. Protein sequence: CASSLDSPNIQYF.

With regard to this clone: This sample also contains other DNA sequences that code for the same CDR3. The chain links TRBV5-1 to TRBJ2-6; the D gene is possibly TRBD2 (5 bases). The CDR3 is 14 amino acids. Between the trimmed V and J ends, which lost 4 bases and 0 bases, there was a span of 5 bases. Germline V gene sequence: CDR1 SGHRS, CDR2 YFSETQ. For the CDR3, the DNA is TGCGCCAGCAGCCGGGACTCTGGGGCCAACGTCCTGACTTTC. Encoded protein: CASSRDSGANVLTF.

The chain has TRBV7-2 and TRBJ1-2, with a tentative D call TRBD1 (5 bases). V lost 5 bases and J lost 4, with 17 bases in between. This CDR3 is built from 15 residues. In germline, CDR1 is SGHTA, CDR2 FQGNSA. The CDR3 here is CASSPTVVLGYGYTF. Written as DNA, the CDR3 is TGTGCCAGCAGCCCGACAGTGGTCCTAGGCTATGGCTACACCTTC. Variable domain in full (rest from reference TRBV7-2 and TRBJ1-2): GAGVSQSPSNKVTEKGKDVELRCDPISGHTALYWYRQSLGQGLEFLIYFQGNSAPDKSGLPSDRFSAERTGGSVSTLTIQRTQQEDSAVYLCASSPTVVLGYGYTFGSGTRLTVV.

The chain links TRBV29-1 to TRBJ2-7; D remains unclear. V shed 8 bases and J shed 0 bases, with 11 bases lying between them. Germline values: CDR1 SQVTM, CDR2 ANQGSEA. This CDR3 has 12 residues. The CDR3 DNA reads TGCAGCATTCAGGATAACTCCTACGAGCAGTACTTC. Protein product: CSIQDNSYEQYF.

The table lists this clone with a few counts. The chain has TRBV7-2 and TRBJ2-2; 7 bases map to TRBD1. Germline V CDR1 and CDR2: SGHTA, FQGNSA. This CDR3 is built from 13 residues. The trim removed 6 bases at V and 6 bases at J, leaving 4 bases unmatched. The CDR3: CASRTTGAGELFF. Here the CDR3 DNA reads TGTGCCAGCAGGACCACAGGGGCCGGGGAGCTGTTTTTT.

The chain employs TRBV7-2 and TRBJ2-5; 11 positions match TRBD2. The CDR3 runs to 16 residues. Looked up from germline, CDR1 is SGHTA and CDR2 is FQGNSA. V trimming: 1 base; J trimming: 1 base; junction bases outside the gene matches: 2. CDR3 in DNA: TGTGCCAGCAGCTTAGTAACTAGCGGGGGCCAAGAGACCCAGTACTTC. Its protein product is CASSLVTSGGQETQYF.

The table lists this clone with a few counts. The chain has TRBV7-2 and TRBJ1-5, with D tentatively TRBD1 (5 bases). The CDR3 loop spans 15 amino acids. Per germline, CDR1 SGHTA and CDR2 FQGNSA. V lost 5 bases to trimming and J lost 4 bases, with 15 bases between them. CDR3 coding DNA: TGTGCCAGCAGCCGACTCCCAGGGCGGAATCAGCCCCAGCATTTT. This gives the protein CASSRLPGRNQPQHF.

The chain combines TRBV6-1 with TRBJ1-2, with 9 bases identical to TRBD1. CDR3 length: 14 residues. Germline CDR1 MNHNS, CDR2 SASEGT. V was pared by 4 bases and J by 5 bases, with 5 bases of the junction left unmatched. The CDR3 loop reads CASSVRQGGYGYTF. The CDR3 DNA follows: TGTGCCAGCAGTGTTAGACAGGGGGGATATGGCTACACCTTC.